These 8 T cell receptor beta chains were sequenced from one sample in a study of T cells in Graves' hyperthyroidism and ophthalmopathy. Amplification yielded TCR beta CDR3 regions, with RNA transcripts as the source. HTBI primers drove first-round RT-PCR of the TCR CDR3. MiXCR was run by TCRdb on the multiplex PCR reads, yielding one entry per CDR3 protein. The top ten hold around 23% of the sample, which has 300,000 to 400,000 distinct CDR3 sequences, about 14% seen once. Sequencing was carried out using blood. The receptors stem from a woman aged 25 to 45 with Graves' hyperthyroidism.

This chain links TRBV3-1 with TRBJ2-3; 7 nucleotides agree with TRBD2. CDR1 is LGHDT and CDR2 is YNNKEL in the germline V gene (reference sequence). Losses at the gene ends were 0 bases for V and 0 bases for J; bases not matched to a gene: 0. This CDR3 comprises 15 residues. CDR3 amino acids: CASSQERESTDTQYF. Written as DNA, the CDR3 is TGTGCCAGCAGCCAAGAGCGGGAGAGCACAGATACGCAGTATTTT.

This clonotype was found a few times. The V and J genes are TRBV7-3 and TRBJ2-1, with TRBD2 matching 14 bases. The CDR3 is 20 amino acids. V lost 3 bases, J lost 1 base, and 11 bases stayed unmatched. CDR1 is SGHTA, CDR2 FQGTGA, per germline. CDR3 in DNA: TGTGCCAGCAGCTTCCTCGGTGGACTAGCGGGAGGAGGGTCCTACAATGAGCAGTTCTTC. This sequence encodes CASSFLGGLAGGGSYNEQFF.

This clonotype was counted only a few times. The chain carries TRBV5-1 and TRBJ2-2; 8 bases map to TRBD2. The CDR3 is 16 residues long. V lost 2 bases and J lost 3; bases outside the gene matches: 6. Germline CDR1 is SGHRS and CDR2 is YFSETQ. The DNA of the CDR3 is TGCGCCAGCAGCTTTGAACTAGCGGATTACACCGGGGAGCTGTTTTTT. Translated, it gives CASSFELADYTGELFF.

This clonotype is a singleton in its sample. This clone may be a read error of a much larger clone one base away. V gene TRBV6-5 combines with J gene TRBJ2-7, with D uncertain. Trimming shortened V by 3 bases and J by 0 bases, and 9 bases separated the two germline ends. The germline CDR1 and CDR2 sequences are MNHEY and SVGAGI. CDR3 length: 14 residues. CDR3 residues: CASSYLGTSYEQYF. In DNA, the CDR3 is TGTGCCAGCAGTTATCTGGGAACCTCCTACGAGCAGTACTTC.

This clonotype was counted only a few times. J is TRBJ1-6 and V is TRBV20-1; unclear D gene. The CDR3 is made up of 13 amino acids. The V end was cut by 2 bases, the J end by 10 bases, with 12 bases between. Germline CDR1 is DFQATT and CDR2 is SNEGSKA (reference sequence). CDR3 nucleotides: TGCAGTGCTAGAAGCACTGCAGCCTCACCCCTCCACTTT. Protein sequence: CSARSTAASPLHF.

CDR3 amino acids: CASRVSASYEQYF. CDR3 DNA: TGTGCCAGCAGAGTTAGCGCCTCCTACGAGCAGTACTTC. The gene calls are TRBV3-1 and TRBJ2-7; D may be TRBD2 (5 bases). Trimming pared 6 bases from V and 0 bases from J, leaving 9 bases between. In germline, CDR1 is LGHDT, CDR2 YNNKEL (reference sequence). CDR3 length: 13 amino acids.

This clonotype has ten or more counts. This chain links TRBV7-2 with TRBJ1-2; 8 nucleotides line up with TRBD1. V trimming: 5 bases; J trimming: 4 bases; junction bases outside the gene matches: 3. The CDR3 contains 13 residues. Germline V gives CDR1 SGHTA, CDR2 FQGNSA. CDR3 protein: CASSQTGAYGYTF. The CDR3 nucleotides read TGTGCCAGCAGCCAGACAGGGGCCTATGGCTACACCTTC.

This clonotype was picked up many times. The chain uses TRBV29-1 and TRBJ2-2; TRBD2 matches at 8 bases. The germline gives CDR1 SQVTM, CDR2 ANQGSEA. This CDR3 contains 14 residues. The V segment lost 4 bases and the J segment 5 bases; nucleotides outside the gene matches: 6. The CDR3 coding sequence is TGCAGCGTTGCCGCGGGAGGAGCGACCGGGGAGCTGTTTTTT. It yields the protein CSVAAGGATGELFF.